The clone carrying this T cell receptor (beta chain) was detected ten times or more. Its antigen is unidentified. The read terminates 3 residues ahead of where the CDR3 ends, so the germline J gene completes it. The data originate from a study of T cell clonality in common variable immunodeficiency. Assay used: immunoSEQ multiplex PCR; TCRdb lists only in-frame clones, some missing. The sample shows about 32,000 clones, none of them appearing just once. Whole-study results and caveats: The cause of increased CVID clonality remains unclear without subpopulation sequencing. Compared with controls, CVID subjects had fewer shared TCRbeta clones.

The CDR3 spans 14 residues. CDR1 and CDR2 (germline): ENHRY, SYGVKD. V was clipped by 6 bases and J by 5 bases, with 17 bases between them. Sequencing used peripheral blood mononuclear cells. This sequence joins TRBV10-3 and TRBJ2-7; possible D gene TRBD1, 6 bases. The clonotype was recovered from a person aged 18 to 69 in good health. The sequenced CDR3 bases are TGTGCCATCAGCGGGCAGGGGAGTAACCACGAG. It yields the protein CAISGQGSNHE. The entire CDR3 sequence reads CAISGQGSNHEQYF.